The 11 T cell receptor beta chains below were found in one sample sequenced in a study of cytomegalovirus exposure and HLA in healthy donors. This PCR relied on a set of 60 Vbeta primers and 13 Jbeta primers. TCRdb's table, derived via immunoSEQ multiplex PCR, lists solely in-frame clones and lacks some. Of approximately 140,000 clones listed, roughly 80% are singletons. Specimen: PBMCs. The receptor source for this set is a woman between 55 and 75 years old in good health and CMV-seronegative.

For this clone: The junction does not match germline at one end; this may be a read error. This sequence joins TRBV2 and TRBJ2-7, with D perhaps given as TRBD1 or TRBD2 (7 bases each). CDR3 length: 12 residues. CDR1 and CDR2 from the germline V gene are SNHLY and FYNNEI. The CDR3 nucleotides are TGTGCCGGCAGGGGGGGCTCCTACGAGCAGTACTTC. It is translated as CAGRGGSYEQYF.

There are a few counts of this clone. The rearrangement joins TRBV27 to TRBJ2-7, with D possibly matching TRBD1 (5 bases). The CDR3 is 14 amino acids. V gave up 4 bases and J gave up 3 bases, with 13 bases separating them. In germline, CDR1 is MNHEY, CDR2 SMNVEV (reference sequence). The chain's CDR3 is CASSSSRRGYEQYF. CDR3 in DNA: TGTGCCAGCAGTTCGTCGCGAAGGGGCTACGAGCAGTACTTC.

The chain combines TRBV27 with TRBJ1-5, with no clear D. V was pared by 0 bases and J by 0 bases, with 9 bases between. From germline, CDR1 is MNHEY and CDR2 SMNVEV (reference sequence). The CDR3 length is 16 residues. The CDR3 protein is CASSLSSVRSNQPQHF. CDR3 DNA sequence: TGTGCCAGCAGTTTATCGTCGGTGCGTAGCAATCAGCCCCAGCATTTT.

The V gene is TRBV18, the J gene TRBJ2-3; 9 nucleotides align to TRBD2. Germline loops: CDR1 KGHSH, CDR2 LQKENI. The CDR3 is 15 amino acids. J lost 2 bases, V lost 8 bases, and 8 bases had no gene match. The CDR3 region is CASLLSGGLTDTQYF. DNA for the CDR3: TGTGCCAGCCTCCTTAGCGGGGGCCTCACAGATACGCAGTATTTT.

In its sample, this clone was seen once. The genes are TRBV2 and TRBJ1-1, with D possibly TRBD1 on 6 matching bases. The ends were cut back, 6 bases at V and 1 base at J, with 21 bases in the middle. This CDR3 is built from 17 residues. Germline lookup yields CDR1 SNHLY and CDR2 FYNNEI. The CDR3 DNA reads as TGTGCCAGCAGGTTGGGGGCAGGGTTTTGGACGAACACTGAAGCTTTCTTT. This encodes CASRLGAGFWTNTEAFF.

The CDR3 protein is CASSLGVTGEQYF. CDR3 bases: TGTGCCAGCAGCTTAGGAGTTACAGGGGAGCAGTACTTC. V gene TRBV7-6 combines with J gene TRBJ2-7, with a tentative D call TRBD1 (6 bases). Trimming left V 1 base short and J 7 bases short, with 11 bases between. The germline V gene encodes CDR1 SGHVS and CDR2 FNYEAQ. This CDR3 comprises 13 residues.

V and J are TRBV7-9 and TRBJ2-7; 12 positions agree with TRBD2. V was pared by 0 bases and J by 3 bases, with 6 bases of the junction left unmatched. Germline assignment: CDR1 SEHNR and CDR2 FQNEAQ (reference sequence). The CDR3 has 17 amino acids. The CDR3, as DNA: TGTGCCAGCAGCTTAGCCCCTAGCGGGGGGGTAGACTACGAGCAGTACTTC. This translates into CASSLAPSGGVDYEQYF.

The gene calls are TRBV28 and TRBJ1-1; the match to TRBD1 covers 11 bases. In germline, CDR1 is MDHEN, CDR2 SYDVKM. V was clipped by 3 bases and J by 2 bases; unmatched bases: 5. This CDR3 spans 16 amino acids. As DNA, the CDR3 is TGTGCCAGCAGTTTCAAGGACAGGGGGCGCAACACTGAAGCTTTCTTT. Amino acids: CASSFKDRGRNTEAFF.

The V call is TRBV28, the J call TRBJ1-2, with TRBD1 identical over 10 bases. From germline, CDR1 is MDHEN and CDR2 SYDVKM. This CDR3 has 14 residues. J lost 8 bases, V lost 2 bases, and 5 bases had no gene match. The CDR3 nucleotides read TGTGCCAGCAGTTTAAGTGGACAGGGGGGCGGCTACACCTTC. Its translation is CASSLSGQGGGYTF.

This clone was observed a few times. One end of the junction fails to match germline, which may point to a read error. The CDR3 DNA follows: TGTGTCAGTAGGCGGACTAGCGGGATTCAAGAGACCCAGTACTTC. Translated: CVSRRTSGIQETQYF. This chain connects TRBV19 to TRBJ2-5; 12 bases align to TRBD2. Germline V CDR1 and CDR2: LNHDA, SQIVND (reference sequence). The CDR3 is made up of 15 amino acids.

This clone was picked up one time. V is TRBV2 and J is TRBJ1-4; D is ambiguous. V was clipped by 10 bases and J by 7 bases, with 13 bases between them. Germline V gene lookup returns CDR1 SNHLY and CDR2 FYNNEI. CDR3 size: 12 residues. CDR3: CATAGLGEKLFF. DNA for the CDR3: TGTGCCACGGCCGGGTTGGGTGAAAAACTGTTTTTT.